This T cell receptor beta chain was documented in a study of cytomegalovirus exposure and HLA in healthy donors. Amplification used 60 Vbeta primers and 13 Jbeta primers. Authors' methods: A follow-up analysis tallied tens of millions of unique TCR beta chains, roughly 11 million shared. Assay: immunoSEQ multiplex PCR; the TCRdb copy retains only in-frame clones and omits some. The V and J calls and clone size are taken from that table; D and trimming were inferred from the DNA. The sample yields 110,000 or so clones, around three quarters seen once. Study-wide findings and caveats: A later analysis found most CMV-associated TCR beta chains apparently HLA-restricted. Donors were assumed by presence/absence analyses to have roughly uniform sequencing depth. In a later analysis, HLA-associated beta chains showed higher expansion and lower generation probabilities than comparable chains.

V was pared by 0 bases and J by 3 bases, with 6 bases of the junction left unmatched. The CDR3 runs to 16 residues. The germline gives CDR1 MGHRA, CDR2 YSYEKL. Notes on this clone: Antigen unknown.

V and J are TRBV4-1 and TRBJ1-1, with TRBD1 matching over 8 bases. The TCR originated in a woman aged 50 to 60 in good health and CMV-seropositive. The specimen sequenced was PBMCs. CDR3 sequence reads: CASSQDQGRGHTEAFF. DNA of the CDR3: TGCGCCAGCAGCCAAGATCAGGGCAGGGGGCACACTGAAGCTTTCTTT.